The 32 T cell receptor beta chains in this list originate from one sample, sequenced in a study of blood T cell repertoires in COVID-19. The protocol was immunoSEQ multiplex PCR, while the TCRdb copy is restricted to in-frame clones and leaves out a portion. The sample holds some 300,000 clones; around 87% are singletons and the top ten take around 1.2%. The sample taken for sequencing was peripheral blood. The receptors here all came from a man aged 65 to 79 with acute or convalescent COVID-19.

The gene calls are TRBV2 and TRBJ1-2; D is ambiguous. The CDR3 has 12 amino acids. Germline V lookup: CDR1 SNHLY, CDR2 FYNNEI. Trimming took off 6 bases at V and 7 bases at J, with 12 bases between the two ends. The CDR3 nucleotides are TGTGCCAGCAGCATAGGCCGGGGTGGCTACACCTTC. Protein: CASSIGRGGYTF.

The chain employs TRBV18 and TRBJ2-1; 7 nucleotides agree with TRBD1. Losses at the gene ends were 3 bases for V and 1 base for J; bases not matched to a gene: 9. From germline, CDR1 is KGHSH and CDR2 LQKENI. CDR3 length: 17 amino acids. CDR3 sequence: CASSPVRSTGSYNEQFF. CDR3 DNA: TGTGCCAGCTCACCTGTCCGTTCGACAGGGTCCTACAATGAGCAGTTCTTC.

This chain links TRBV10-3 with TRBJ2-2, with no clear D. The CDR3 extends over 12 amino acids. The germline V and J ends were trimmed by 6 bases and 4 bases, with 6 bases remaining between them. Germline V CDR1 and CDR2: ENHRY, SYGVKD. In nucleotides, the CDR3 is TGTGCCATCAGGTCTAGCACCGGGGAGCTGTTTTTT. This encodes CAIRSSTGELFF.

About this clone itself: One end of the junction is discordant with germline, which a read error may explain. The CDR3 is CTAGQDRGTYNEQFF. CDR3 DNA: TGTACCGCGGGACAGGATAGGGGAACCTACAATGAGCAGTTCTTC. V and J are TRBV10-1 and TRBJ2-1; 8 bases map to TRBD1. The CDR3 length is 15 residues. Germline assignment: CDR1 WNHNN and CDR2 SYGVQD (reference sequence).

The chain uses TRBV6-1 and TRBJ2-7, with D possibly matching TRBD1 (5 bases). Germline V gene sequence: CDR1 MNHNS, CDR2 SASEGT. CDR3 size: 15 residues. Between the trimmed V and J ends, which lost 2 bases and 0 bases, there was a span of 11 bases. Written as DNA, the CDR3 is TGTGCCAGCAGTGAACAGGGAAAACTCTCCTACGAGCAGTACTTC. It specifies CASSEQGKLSYEQYF.

This clone was seen once. The V and J genes are TRBV30 and TRBJ1-6, with TRBD1 matching over 8 bases. V dropped 3 bases and J dropped 9; count of bases not matched to a gene: 10. Germline CDR1 and CDR2: GTSNPN and SVGIG (reference sequence). The CDR3 is 15 residues long. This CDR3 is CAWRVQGGVGSPLHF. The CDR3 nucleotides are TGTGCCTGGAGGGTACAGGGGGGAGTAGGTTCACCCCTCCACTTT.

This chain joins TRBV5-1 and TRBJ2-1, with D possibly being TRBD1 (5 bases). CDR3 length equals 14 residues. Trimming removed 2 bases from V and 10 bases from J, with 16 bases in between. The germline gives CDR1 SGHRS, CDR2 YFSETQ. As DNA, the CDR3 is TGCGCCAGCAGCTTACGGACCAACAAGGGGGAGCAGTTCTTC. Translating it yields CASSLRTNKGEQFF. Drawing the rest from reference TRBV5-1 and TRBJ2-1, the complete variable domain is KAGVTQTPRYLIKTRGQQVTLSCSPISGHRSVSWYQQTPGQGLQFLFEYFSETQRNKGNFPGRFSGRQFSNSRSEMNVSTLELGDSALYLCASSLRTNKGEQFFGPGTRLTVL.

CDR3 sequence reads: CASSYRQGRANTGELFF. CDR3 coding DNA: TGTGCCAGCAGTTACCGACAGGGACGAGCTAACACCGGGGAGCTGTTTTTT. The rearrangement uses TRBV6-2 or TRBV6-3 and TRBJ2-2; TRBD1 agrees at 7 bases. CDR1 MNHEY and CDR2 SVGEGT come from the germline V gene. The CDR3 has 17 amino acids. J was trimmed by 2 bases and V by 2 bases; bases with no gene match: 8.

The chain joins TRBV19 to TRBJ1-5; TRBD1 aligns across 8 bases. The trim removed 7 bases at V and 4 bases at J, leaving 9 bases unmatched. The CDR3 runs 15 residues. Germline assignment: CDR1 LNHDA and CDR2 SQIVND (reference sequence). The DNA of the CDR3 is TGTGCCAGTACTCAGGGGACAGGCTTTAATCAGCCCCAGCATTTT. It encodes CASTQGTGFNQPQHF.

The V gene is TRBV9, the J gene TRBJ2-7, with 8 bases identical to TRBD1. Germline-derived CDR1 and CDR2 are SGDLS and YYNGEE. The V and J ends lost 0 bases and 2 bases, in that order; junction bases with no gene match: 4. This CDR3 region has 15 residues. CDR3 protein: CASSVDRDRPYEQYF. DNA of the CDR3: TGTGCCAGCAGCGTAGACCGGGACAGGCCCTACGAGCAGTACTTC.

V usage is TRBV10-3 and J usage is TRBJ2-3; 7 bases are shared with TRBD2. The CDR3 runs to 12 residues. V lost 7 bases, J lost 4 bases, and 2 bases stayed unmatched. The germline gives CDR1 ENHRY, CDR2 SYGVKD. The CDR3 loop is CAITGGPDTQYF. Written as DNA, the CDR3 is TGTGCCATCACGGGGGGTCCAGATACGCAGTATTTT.

The CDR3 loop is CASSPTELSGNTIYF. In DNA, the CDR3 is TGTGCCAGCAGCCCGACAGAACTCTCTGGAAACACCATATATTTT. The rearrangement uses TRBV7-8 and TRBJ1-3, with a weak D call TRBD1 (5 bases). Germline loops: CDR1 SGHVS, CDR2 FQNEAQ. V was pared by 5 bases and J by 0 bases, with 11 bases between. The CDR3 runs 15 residues.

This sequence joins TRBV5-6 and TRBJ2-5, with 7 bases identical to TRBD1. The CDR3 has 15 residues. With 4 bases clipped from V and 4 bases from J, the junction kept 10 bases outside the gene matches. Looked up from germline, CDR1 is SGHDT and CDR2 is YYEEEE. CDR3 DNA sequence: TGTGCCAGCAGCACCGGGACAGCCTCCCGAGAGACCCAGTACTTC. Amino acids: CASSTGTASRETQYF.

The rearrangement uses TRBV9 and TRBJ1-4; D not resolved. The CDR3 is 15 residues long. Trimming left V 4 bases short and J 0 bases short, with 10 bases between. Germline V CDR1 and CDR2: SGDLS, YYNGEE. CDR3 residues: CASSSSDATNEKLFF. CDR3 nucleotides: TGTGCCAGCAGCTCCAGTGATGCAACTAATGAAAAACTGTTTTTT.

This clone came up once. The rearrangement links TRBV24-1 to TRBJ2-2; 8 bases fit TRBD1. The V segment lost 2 bases and the J segment 3 bases; nucleotides outside the gene matches: 4. Germline assignment: CDR1 KGHDR and CDR2 SFDVKD. The CDR3 has 16 residues. In DNA form, the CDR3 reads TGTGCCACCAGTGATTCAGACAGGGGATACACCGGGGAGCTGTTTTTT. Amino acids: CATSDSDRGYTGELFF.

The chain carries TRBV19 and TRBJ2-1; unclear D gene. The germline V gene has CDR1 LNHDA and CDR2 SQIVND (reference sequence). V shed 2 bases and J shed 9 bases, with 5 bases lying between them. The CDR3 loop spans 11 amino acids. The CDR3 region is CASSIWSEQFF. The DNA for the CDR3 is TGTGCCAGTAGTATATGGAGTGAGCAGTTCTTC.

The sample holds a few counts of this clone. The chain uses TRBV18 and TRBJ2-7; D not resolved. Trimming removed 4 bases from V and 2 bases from J, with 12 bases in between. The CDR3 sequence is 14 residues long. Germline V gene lookup returns CDR1 KGHSH and CDR2 LQKENI. The DNA of the CDR3 is TGTGCCAGCTCACTACGTCGTCTACCCTACGAGCAGTACTTC. Its translation is CASSLRRLPYEQYF. The variable domain in full, completed from reference TRBV18 and TRBJ2-7, reads NAGVMQNPRHLVRRRGQEARLRCSPMKGHSHVYWYRQLPEEGLKFMVYLQKENIIDESGMPKERFSAEFPKEGPSILRIQQVVRGDSAAYFCASSLRRLPYEQYFGPGTRLTVT.

In this sample, this clone turned up once. The chain has TRBV10-3 and TRBJ1-1, with unresolved D. This CDR3 comprises 13 residues. CDR1 is ENHRY, CDR2 SYGVKD, per germline. V was trimmed by 4 bases and J by 0 bases, leaving 6 bases between them. Here the CDR3 DNA reads TGTGCCATCAGTGGAGACATGAACACTGAAGCTTTCTTT. Translation: CAISGDMNTEAFF.

The chain is built from TRBV19 and TRBJ2-4, with TRBD1 matching over 7 bases. The trim removed 4 bases at V and 1 base at J, leaving 10 bases unmatched. The CDR3 totals 17 residues. The germline gives CDR1 LNHDA, CDR2 SQIVND (reference sequence). CDR3 sequence (DNA): TGTGCCAGTAGTACACTCCGACAGGGTGACGCCAAAAACATTCAGTACTTC. Translating gives CASSTLRQGDAKNIQYF.

The chain uses TRBV19 and TRBJ2-1, with no clear D. From germline, CDR1 is LNHDA and CDR2 SQIVND (reference sequence). The CDR3 spans 11 residues. The V end lost 10 bases, the J end lost 7 bases, and 11 bases lay between the germline ends. The CDR3 region is CATYSYNEQFF. CDR3 DNA: TGTGCCACCTATTCGTATAATGAGCAGTTCTTC.

The V gene is TRBV18, the J gene TRBJ1-5; no definite D call. Germline CDR1 is KGHSH and CDR2 is LQKENI. The CDR3 loop spans 12 amino acids. Trimming removed 6 bases from V and 1 base from J, with 4 bases in between. CDR3 coding DNA: TGTGCCAGCTCCGGGAGCAATCAGCCCCAGCATTTT. It encodes CASSGSNQPQHF.

The chain has TRBV18 and TRBJ1-1; perhaps TRBD1 as D (6 bases). Germline V gives CDR1 KGHSH, CDR2 LQKENI. The CDR3 has 12 amino acids. Trimming pared 0 bases from V and 8 bases from J, leaving 7 bases between. The CDR3 DNA reads TGTGCCAGCTCACCACCCGACAGGGAAGCTTTCTTT. Protein sequence: CASSPPDREAFF.

The chain carries TRBV11-2 and TRBJ1-3, with 10 bases aligning to TRBD1. CDR1 and CDR2 (germline): SGHAT, FQNNGV. After removal of 5 bases from V and 8 bases from J, the junction contained 15 bases not matched to a gene. This CDR3 contains 17 residues. The CDR3 DNA reads as TGTGCCAGCAGCCGGCCTAGACAGGGGGCCTTGGGGGACACCATATATTTT. Translating it yields CASSRPRQGALGDTIYF.

This chain links TRBV5-4 with TRBJ1-2; 8 nucleotides agree with TRBD1. Germline trimming cut 2 bases from V and 8 bases from J; bases unmatched to any gene: 8. CDR1 is SGHNT and CDR2 is YYREEE in the germline V gene (reference sequence). The CDR3 runs to 14 residues. This CDR3 is CASSLGQGDGGYTF. The CDR3 DNA follows: TGTGCCAGCAGCTTAGGACAGGGAGATGGAGGCTACACCTTC.

The rearrangement links TRBV6-2 or TRBV6-3 to TRBJ1-2, with D perhaps TRBD1 (5 bases). The V gene lost 2 bases and the J gene lost 10 bases, with 14 bases spanning the gap. This CDR3 is built from 13 residues. Germline V gene data show CDR1 as MNHEY and CDR2 as SVGEGT. The CDR3 loop reads CASSYTTGTAYTF. DNA of the CDR3: TGTGCCAGCAGTTACACCACGGGGACTGCCTACACCTTC.

This chain links TRBV20-1 with TRBJ1-1; D perhaps matches TRBD1 (5 bases). Germline values: CDR1 DFQATT, CDR2 SNEGSKA (reference sequence). The CDR3 totals 13 residues. The ends were cut back, 6 bases at V and 3 bases at J, with 14 bases in the middle. CDR3 nucleotide sequence: TGCAGTGCCAGTAGGGACTTGGACACTGAAGCTTTCTTT. It codes for CSASRDLDTEAFF.

The gene calls are TRBV19 and TRBJ2-3; 7 positions agree with TRBD2. The CDR3 is 14 amino acids. Germline CDR1 and CDR2: LNHDA and SQIVND (reference sequence). V shed 6 bases, J shed 1 base, and the junction held 4 bases outside the gene matches. The CDR3 DNA follows: TGTGCCAGTAGCCGGGCGGGGGGCACAGATACGCAGTATTTT. The encoded protein is CASSRAGGTDTQYF.

The V gene is TRBV5-5, the J gene TRBJ2-1; 9 nucleotides align to TRBD1. Germline CDR1 SGHKS, CDR2 YYEKEE (reference sequence). This CDR3 is 15 amino acids long. V gave up 6 bases and J gave up 4 bases; unmatched junction bases: 8. DNA for the CDR3: TGTGCCAGCAACAAGGGACAGGGATTGTACAATGAGCAGTTCTTC. This translates into CASNKGQGLYNEQFF.

This CDR3 reads CASSKDLTEAFF. The CDR3 DNA is TGCGCCAGCAGCAAGGACTTAACCGAAGCTTTCTTT. The chain employs TRBV5-1 and TRBJ1-1; no definite D call. Trimming cost V 4 bases and J 8 bases, with 12 bases left between them. Germline V gene lookup returns CDR1 SGHRS and CDR2 YFSETQ. This CDR3 has 12 residues.

In the case of this clone: The same CDR3 arises from other DNA sequences in this sample as well. The V gene is TRBV2, the J gene TRBJ1-5, with 7 bases matching TRBD1. Germline V lookup: CDR1 SNHLY, CDR2 FYNNEI. This CDR3 contains 14 residues. V was clipped by 4 bases and J by 6 bases; unmatched bases: 6. The CDR3 region has the DNA TGTGCCAGCAGTGGACAGGGTGCGAGTCAGCCCCAGCATTTT. Translated, it gives CASSGQGASQPQHF.

Ten or more counts support this clone. The chain links TRBV30 to TRBJ2-1; D not certain. Trimming cost V 2 bases and J 9 bases, with 11 bases left between them. The CDR3 has 12 residues. Germline-derived CDR1 and CDR2 are GTSNPN and SVGIG (reference sequence). For the CDR3, the DNA is TGTGCCTGGAGTACCACCCACGGTGAGCAGTTCTTC. This sequence encodes CAWSTTHGEQFF.

The genes are TRBV2 and TRBJ2-2, with D unresolved. The CDR3 covers 14 residues. The germline V gene encodes CDR1 SNHLY and CDR2 FYNNEI. V lost 0 bases to trimming and J lost 6 bases, with 8 bases between them. The CDR3 region is CASSEALGSGELFF. As DNA, the CDR3 is TGTGCCAGCAGTGAAGCGCTTGGCTCCGGGGAGCTGTTTTTT.